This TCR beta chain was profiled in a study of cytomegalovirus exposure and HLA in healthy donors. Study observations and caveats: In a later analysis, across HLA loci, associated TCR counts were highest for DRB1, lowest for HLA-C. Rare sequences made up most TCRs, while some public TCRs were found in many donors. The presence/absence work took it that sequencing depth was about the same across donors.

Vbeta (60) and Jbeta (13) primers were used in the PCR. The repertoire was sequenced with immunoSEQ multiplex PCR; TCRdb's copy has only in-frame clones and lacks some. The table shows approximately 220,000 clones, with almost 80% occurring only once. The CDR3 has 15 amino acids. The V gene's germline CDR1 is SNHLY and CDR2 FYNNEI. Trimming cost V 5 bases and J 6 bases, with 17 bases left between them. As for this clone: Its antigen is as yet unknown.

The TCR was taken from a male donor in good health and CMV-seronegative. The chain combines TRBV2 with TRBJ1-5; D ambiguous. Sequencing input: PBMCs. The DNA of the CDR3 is TGTGCCAGCAGTCTACAAGGGAGTAGCGTTCAGCCCCAGCATTTT. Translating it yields CASSLQGSSVQPQHF.